This TCR beta chain was retrieved from a study of T cell responses to AZD1222 COVID-19 vaccine. About the study: Recipients boosted at about 4 weeks or about 12 weeks are pooled.

The germline V gene has CDR1 SGHVS and CDR2 FNYEAQ. The V gene lost 4 bases and the J gene lost 2 bases, with 12 bases spanning the gap. The CDR3 has 15 amino acids. Study outcomes and limitations: Most donors were white British, females outnumbered males, and clonal diversity was possibly underestimated.

The repertoire was sequenced with immunoSEQ multiplex PCR; TCRdb's copy has only in-frame clones and lacks some. The sample lists 150,000 to 200,000 clones; 94% were seen once. Worth noting for this clone: Its cognate antigen is unknown.

The receptor was derived from an adult in good health. This chain joins TRBV7-6 and TRBJ2-1; tentatively, D is TRBD2 (5 bases). The source was peripheral blood, collected on day 0 of AZD1222 vaccination. CDR3 region: CASSSDFTPYNEQFF. The CDR3, as DNA: TGTGCCAGCAGCTCGGACTTCACTCCCTACAATGAGCAGTTCTTC.